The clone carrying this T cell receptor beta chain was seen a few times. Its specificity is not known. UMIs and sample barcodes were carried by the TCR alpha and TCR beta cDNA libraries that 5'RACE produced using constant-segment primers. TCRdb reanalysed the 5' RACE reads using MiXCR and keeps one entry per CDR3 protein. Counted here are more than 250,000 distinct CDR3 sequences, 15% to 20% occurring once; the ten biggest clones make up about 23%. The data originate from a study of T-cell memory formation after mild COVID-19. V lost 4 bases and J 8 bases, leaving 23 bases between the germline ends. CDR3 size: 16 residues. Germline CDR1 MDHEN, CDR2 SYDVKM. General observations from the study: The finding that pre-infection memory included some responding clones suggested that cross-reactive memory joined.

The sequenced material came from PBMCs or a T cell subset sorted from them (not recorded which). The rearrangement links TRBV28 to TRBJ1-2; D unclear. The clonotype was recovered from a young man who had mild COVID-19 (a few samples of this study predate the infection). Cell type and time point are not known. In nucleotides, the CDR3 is TGTGCCAGCAGTTCTCCACTTGGGTCCTCCGGTAGGGGCTACACCTTC. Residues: CASSSPLGSSGRGYTF.